This T cell receptor (beta chain) was found in a study of cytotoxic CD8 clonotypes in ibrutinib-treated CLL. Study-wide background: Results showed roughly 25 partial and 2 complete responses; following median 68 months, about 15 remained remitted, roughly twelve advanced. Median treatment time before response sampling was over 9 months, range 6 to 36. Study-level findings and limits: Measured clonality at baseline was greater than in age-matched healthy donors and tracked with circulating CD8+ T-cell counts. Public clonotypes, found uncommonly, either contracted or stayed stable on treatment.

With respect to this clone: Its antigen is undetermined.

The data were produced by immunoSEQ multiplex PCR, yet TCRdb's version contains in-frame clones alone and is incomplete. The sample has 130,000 or so clones; over 75% are singletons. The CDR3 length is 14 residues. V dropped 10 bases and J dropped 1; count of bases not matched to a gene: 7. Germline CDR1 MNHNS, CDR2 SASEGT. The material was PBMCs, obtained after 24 months of ibrutinib treatment. The chain uses TRBV6-1 and TRBJ2-3; 8 bases agree with TRBD2. The sequence was collected from a human donor with chronic lymphocytic leukemia. The DNA of the CDR3 is TGTGCCACCTCAGCGGGGGAAGGCACAGATACGCAGTATTTT. This gives the protein CATSAGEGTDTQYF.